The 27 T cell receptor beta chains below come from one sample, sequenced in a study of cytomegalovirus exposure and HLA in healthy donors. Both 60 Vbeta primers and 13 Jbeta primers went into the PCR. Data came from immunoSEQ multiplex PCR; TCRdb stores just in-frame clones and leaves some out. Of around 90,000 clones listed, around three quarters were seen once; the top ten hold around 0.53%. The sample comprised PBMCs. The origin of the receptors is a man aged 25-40 years in good health and CMV-seronegative.

The V call is TRBV7-9, the J call TRBJ1-4; tentative D call: TRBD1 (6 bases). The CDR3 consists of 14 residues. Between the trimmed V and J ends, which lost 7 bases and 6 bases, there was a span of 15 bases. Looked up from germline, CDR1 is SEHNR and CDR2 is FQNEAQ (reference sequence). DNA for the CDR3: TGTGCCAGCAACAAACAGGGAAGTTATGAAAAACTGTTTTTT. It encodes CASNKQGSYEKLFF. Together with reference TRBV7-9 and TRBJ1-4, the CDR3 gives the full variable domain: DTGVSQNPRHKITKRGQNVTFRCDPISEHNRLYWYRQTLGQGPEFLTYFQNEAQLEKSRLLSDRFSAERPKGSFSTLEIQRTEQGDSAMYLCASNKQGSYEKLFFGSGTQLSVL.

The V gene is TRBV29-1, the J gene TRBJ2-3; TRBD1 matches 7 bases. Germline CDR1 is SQVTM and CDR2 is ANQGSEA. J lost 2 bases, V lost 5 bases, and 4 bases had no gene match. This CDR3 is 13 amino acids long. In DNA form, the CDR3 reads TGCAGCGTTTCTGGACAGGCCACAGATACGCAGTATTTT. Protein product: CSVSGQATDTQYF.

The V and J genes are TRBV7-8 and TRBJ2-5; 9 bases line up with TRBD2. The CDR3 covers 15 residues. Germline V gene data show CDR1 as SGHVS and CDR2 as FQNEAQ. Trimming cost V 10 bases and J 5 bases; bases outside gene matches: 14. Written as DNA, the CDR3 is TGTGCCACCACACTGGGCGGGGGGGCTTGGGAGACCCAGTACTTC. This translates into CATTLGGGAWETQYF.

The CDR3 loop is CASSPLQATYNEQFF. CDR3 DNA: TGTGCCAGCTCACCACTCCAGGCGACCTACAATGAGCAGTTCTTC. The chain is built from TRBV18 and TRBJ2-1; D is undetermined. Trimming left V 1 base short and J 2 bases short, with 9 bases between. The CDR3 spans 15 residues. Germline V gene sequence: CDR1 KGHSH, CDR2 LQKENI.

The chain recombines TRBV5-1 with TRBJ2-7; 7 positions agree with TRBD2. The germline V gene encodes CDR1 SGHRS and CDR2 YFSETQ. Unmatched junction bases numbered 8, after V lost 4 bases and J lost 1 base. The CDR3 runs to 15 residues. The chain's CDR3 is CASSPSGEGSYEQYF. DNA for the CDR3: TGCGCCAGCAGCCCGAGCGGGGAGGGATCCTACGAGCAGTACTTC. The full variable domain, with the rest looked up from reference TRBV5-1 and TRBJ2-7, is KAGVTQTPRYLIKTRGQQVTLSCSPISGHRSVSWYQQTPGQGLQFLFEYFSETQRNKGNFPGRFSGRQFSNSRSEMNVSTLELGDSALYLCASSPSGEGSYEQYFGPGTRLTVT.

CDR3 sequence reads: CASSLNVGGRDTQYF. The DNA for the CDR3 is TGTGCCAGCAGCTTAAATGTTGGCGGGAGAGATACGCAGTATTTT. The J gene is TRBJ2-3, the V gene TRBV11-3; 7 nucleotides line up with TRBD2. This CDR3 contains 15 residues. The germline V gene has CDR1 SGHNT and CDR2 YENEEA. The trim removed 2 bases at V and 5 bases at J, leaving 7 bases unmatched.

This rearrangement joins TRBV7-8 to TRBJ2-1, with 7 bases lining up with TRBD1. This CDR3 is 16 amino acids long. The V segment lost 1 base and the J segment 10 bases; nucleotides outside the gene matches: 13. Germline CDR1 SGHVS, CDR2 FQNEAQ. The chain's CDR3 is CASSLGRGQILGEQFF. The CDR3 DNA reads TGTGCCAGCAGCTTAGGAAGGGGGCAGATCTTGGGGGAGCAGTTCTTC.

The gene calls are TRBV7-2 and TRBJ2-7; D gene unclear. The CDR3 spans 15 residues. Germline CDR1 SGHTA, CDR2 FQGNSA. Trimming shortened V by 1 base and J by 0 bases, and 10 bases separated the two germline ends. CDR3 protein: CASSLVSVSSYEQYF. CDR3 in DNA: TGTGCCAGCAGCTTAGTTTCAGTAAGCTCCTACGAGCAGTACTTC.

This chain links TRBV5-4 with TRBJ1-2, with TRBD1 identical over 9 bases. The CDR3 covers 14 residues. V trimming: 4 bases; J trimming: 6 bases; junction bases outside the gene matches: 7. The germline V gene has CDR1 SGHNT and CDR2 YYREEE (reference sequence). CDR3 in amino acids: CASSPWDRENGYTF. In DNA form, the CDR3 reads TGTGCCAGCAGCCCATGGGACAGGGAGAATGGCTACACCTTC. The entire variable domain, with the rest obtained from reference TRBV5-4 and TRBJ1-2, is as follows: ETGVTQSPTHLIKTRGQQVTLRCSSQSGHNTVSWYQQALGQGPQFIFQYYREEENGRGNFPPRFSGLQFPNYSSELNVNALELDDSALYLCASSPWDRENGYTFGSGTRLTVV.

The chain's CDR3 is CASGHRGAGEQFF. CDR3 nucleotides: TGTGCCAGCGGTCACAGGGGTGCGGGTGAGCAGTTCTTC. The chain has TRBV7-3 and TRBJ2-1, with 7 bases aligning to TRBD1. The CDR3 is made up of 13 amino acids. The V and J ends lost 8 bases and 9 bases, in that order; junction bases with no gene match: 10. Germline V CDR1 and CDR2: SGHTA, FQGTGA.

The rearrangement links TRBV14 to TRBJ1-4, with 7 bases that match TRBD1. The CDR3 contains 15 residues. Trimming removed 3 bases from V and 2 bases from J; junction bases left unmatched: 3. The V gene's germline CDR1 is SGHDN and CDR2 FVKESK. The CDR3 spells CASSQLTGTNEKLFF. In DNA form, the CDR3 reads TGTGCCAGCAGCCAGTTGACAGGGACTAATGAAAAACTGTTTTTT.

This sequence joins TRBV7-9 and TRBJ1-4; 7 nucleotides align to TRBD1. The J segment lost 7 bases and the V segment lost 0 bases, leaving 2 bases of the junction unmatched. Per the germline V gene, CDR1 is SEHNR and CDR2 is FQNEAQ (reference sequence). This CDR3 spans 14 amino acids. The CDR3 bases are TGTGCCAGCAGCTTAGCACAGGGGAGTGAAAAACTGTTTTTT. It specifies CASSLAQGSEKLFF.

This clone was seen a handful of times. The chain couples TRBV29-1 to TRBJ1-2; D unclear. V lost 3 bases, J lost 5 bases, and 7 bases lay in between. Looked up from germline, CDR1 is SQVTM and CDR2 is ANQGSEA. The CDR3 consists of 11 residues. In DNA, the CDR3 is TGCAGCGTTGAGCAGTGGTATGGCTACACCTTC. It is translated as CSVEQWYGYTF. Together with reference TRBV29-1 and TRBJ1-2, the CDR3 gives the full variable domain: SAVISQKPSRDICQRGTSLTIQCQVDSQVTMMFWYRQQPGQSLTLIATANQGSEATYESGFVIDKFPISRPNLTFSTLTVSNMSPEDSSIYLCSVEQWYGYTFGSGTRLTVV.

This chain uses TRBV19 with TRBJ2-6, with D possibly matching TRBD2 (7 bases). Germline V gives CDR1 LNHDA, CDR2 SQIVND (reference sequence). The CDR3 loop spans 20 amino acids. Trimming pared 0 bases from V and 1 base from J, leaving 19 bases between. The CDR3 protein is CASSIEGGRPLKSGANVLTF. CDR3 nucleotide sequence: TGTGCCAGTAGTATAGAGGGGGGGCGTCCACTCAAGTCTGGGGCCAACGTCCTGACTTTC.

The chain combines TRBV9 with TRBJ2-3; TRBD2 agrees at 9 bases. Unmatched junction bases numbered 9, after V lost 7 bases and J lost 6 bases. CDR1 and CDR2 (germline): SGDLS, YYNGEE. This CDR3 contains 14 residues. The CDR3: CASCCGGASDTQYF. The CDR3 DNA sequence: TGTGCCAGCTGTTGCGGGGGGGCATCGGATACGCAGTATTTT.

This clone was seen a handful of times. The chain is built from TRBV4-2 and TRBJ1-1, with D unresolved. Germline CDR1 LGHNA, CDR2 YNFKEQ. Trimming shortened V by 3 bases and J by 8 bases, and 16 bases separated the two germline ends. The length of the CDR3 is 14 residues. The CDR3: CASSQDYGSGEAFF. CDR3 DNA: TGTGCCAGCAGCCAGGACTACGGGAGCGGGGAAGCTTTCTTT.

This clone has a single count. V and J are TRBV2 and TRBJ1-1, with D perhaps TRBD1 (5 bases). The CDR3 consists of 14 residues. Trimming shortened V by 2 bases and J by 4 bases, and 11 bases separated the two germline ends. CDR1 SNHLY and CDR2 FYNNEI come from the germline V gene. CDR3 DNA sequence: TGTGCCAGCAGTGAATCCGGGGGGATCACTGAAGCTTTCTTT. Protein product: CASSESGGITEAFF. Full variable domain (rest looked up from reference TRBV2 and TRBJ1-1): EPEVTQTPSHQVTQMGQEVILRCVPISNHLYFYWYRQILGQKVEFLVSFYNNEISEKSEIFDDQFSVERPDGSNFTLKIRSTKLEDSAMYFCASSESGGITEAFFGQGTRLTVV.

The CDR3 sequence: CASSLGDRENTEAFF. The CDR3 nucleotides read TGTGCCAGCAGCTTGGGGGACAGGGAGAACACTGAAGCTTTCTTT. The chain uses TRBV5-6 and TRBJ1-1, with 9 bases matching TRBD1. The length of the CDR3 is 15 residues. Germline V lookup: CDR1 SGHDT, CDR2 YYEEEE. V dropped 0 bases and J dropped 1; count of bases not matched to a gene: 1.

V usage is TRBV19 and J usage is TRBJ1-1, with 8 positions matching TRBD1. There are 15 residues in the CDR3. The germline V gene encodes CDR1 LNHDA and CDR2 SQIVND (reference sequence). Trimming removed 1 base from V and 8 bases from J; junction bases left unmatched: 9. CDR3: CASSIARTGRAEAFF. The CDR3 nucleotides are TGTGCCAGTAGTATAGCTCGGACAGGGAGGGCGGAAGCTTTCTTT.

The chain combines TRBV6-5 with TRBJ2-3; 9 positions match TRBD1. J gave up 4 bases and V 7 bases, and 9 bases lay outside the gene matches. Germline lookup yields CDR1 MNHEY and CDR2 SVGAGI. The CDR3 sequence is 15 residues long. The DNA of the CDR3 is TGTGCCAGCAAACCGGGACAGGGATTATCAGATACGCAGTATTTT. This gives the protein CASKPGQGLSDTQYF.

CDR3 DNA sequence: TGTGCCAGCAGCCCCCGGACTAGCGGGGGGCATACAGATACGCAGTATTTT. The encoded protein is CASSPRTSGGHTDTQYF. The V call is TRBV7-9, the J call TRBJ2-3; 14 positions agree with TRBD2. The CDR3 is 17 amino acids. Looked up from germline, CDR1 is SEHNR and CDR2 is FQNEAQ (reference sequence). The J segment lost 3 bases and the V segment lost 5 bases, leaving 7 bases of the junction unmatched.

The chain is built from TRBV11-3 and TRBJ2-7; D gene uncertain. Trimming removed 0 bases at V and 0 bases at J, with 6 bases between. Germline CDR1 and CDR2: SGHNT and YENEEA. The CDR3 totals 14 residues. The CDR3 protein is CASSLDHSSYEQYF. The DNA for the CDR3 is TGTGCCAGCAGCTTAGATCACAGCTCCTACGAGCAGTACTTC.

The V and J genes are TRBV5-1 and TRBJ1-4; a weak D match, TRBD1 (6 bases). Germline V gene lookup returns CDR1 SGHRS and CDR2 YFSETQ. The V and J ends lost 4 bases and 5 bases respectively, with 15 bases between them. There are 15 residues in the CDR3. The CDR3 DNA reads TGCGCCAGCAGCCTGTCGGGGAGGGGGAATGAAAAACTGTTTTTT. Its translation is CASSLSGRGNEKLFF.

The rearrangement uses TRBV2 and TRBJ1-6; D ambiguous. The CDR3 runs to 17 residues. Trimming shortened V by 3 bases and J by 0 bases, and 12 bases separated the two germline ends. Germline V lookup: CDR1 SNHLY, CDR2 FYNNEI. In DNA form, the CDR3 reads TGTGCCAGCAGTGAGACACACCAGAGCTCCTATAATTCACCCCTCCACTTT. It codes for CASSETHQSSYNSPLHF.

The J gene is TRBJ1-2, the V gene TRBV4-1; 8 nucleotides align to TRBD1. The CDR3 length is 16 residues. Germline V gene lookup returns CDR1 MGHRA and CDR2 YSYEKL. The junction had 7 bases not matched to a gene; V was cut back by 3 bases and J by 1 base. As DNA, the CDR3 is TGCGCCAGCAGCCACATCGGACAGGGATTTAACTATGGCTACACCTTC. This sequence encodes CASSHIGQGFNYGYTF.

This clone was seen a single time. This chain uses TRBV5-4 with TRBJ1-3; perhaps TRBD1 as D (6 bases). The CDR3 sequence is 15 residues long. The ends were cut back, 4 bases at V and 6 bases at J, with 17 bases in the middle. Germline V CDR1 and CDR2: SGHNT, YYREEE (reference sequence). The CDR3 sequence is CASSTGHFYENTIYF. The CDR3 bases are TGTGCCAGCAGCACGGGACATTTTTATGAAAACACCATATATTTT.

This chain joins TRBV14 and TRBJ1-2; 7 bases line up with TRBD1. CDR1 is SGHDN, CDR2 FVKESK, per germline. The CDR3 spans 15 residues. V was clipped by 5 bases and J by 4 bases; unmatched bases: 10. The CDR3 nucleotides are TGTGCCAGCAGCAAAGGGGGACAGACCTTCTATGGCTACACCTTC. Amino acid sequence: CASSKGGQTFYGYTF.